This T cell receptor (beta chain) was captured by sequencing in a study of blood T cell repertoires in COVID-19. Study-level information: PBMCs, B-cell-depleted T cells, or T cells were the source of the cDNA or gDNA that made up the material.

Germline assignment: CDR1 SGHRS and CDR2 YFSETQ. This CDR3 spans 13 amino acids. The V and J ends lost 2 bases and 5 bases, in that order; junction bases with no gene match: 3. Only one count was recorded for this clone. Other nucleotide sequences in the sample specify the same CDR3. The protocol was immunoSEQ multiplex PCR, while the TCRdb copy is restricted to in-frame clones and leaves out a portion. The sample gives 310,000 or so clones, more than 75% of which show up once; 1% is in the top ten. This clonotype was obtained from a man aged 50 to 60 with active or convalescent COVID-19. The specimen was peripheral blood. The chain employs TRBV5-1 and TRBJ1-1; 7 nucleotides agree with TRBD1. The CDR3 coding sequence is TGCGCCAGCAGCTTAACAGGGGAAACTGAAGCTTTCTTT. This codes for CASSLTGETEAFF.